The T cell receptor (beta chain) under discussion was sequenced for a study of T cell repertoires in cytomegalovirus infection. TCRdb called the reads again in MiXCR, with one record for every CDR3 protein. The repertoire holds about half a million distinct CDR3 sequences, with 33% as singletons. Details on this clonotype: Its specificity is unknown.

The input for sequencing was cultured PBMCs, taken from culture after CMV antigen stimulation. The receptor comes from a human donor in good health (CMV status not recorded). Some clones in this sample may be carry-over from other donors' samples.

The CDR3 region is CSVRDRGQNEAFF. Here the CDR3 DNA reads TGCAGCGTCAGGGACAGGGGGCAAAATGAAGCTTTCTTT. The chain is built from TRBV29-1 and TRBJ1-1, with TRBD1 matching 12 bases. V dropped 6 bases and J dropped 7; count of bases not matched to a gene: 6. The germline V gene encodes CDR1 SQVTM and CDR2 ANQGSEA. This CDR3 has 13 amino acids.